One sample yielded the 32 T cell receptor beta chains listed below, sequenced in a study of technical replicates of blood from a few donors. Data came from immunoSEQ multiplex PCR; TCRdb stores just in-frame clones and leaves some out. The data hold about 84,000 clones, with roughly 93% observed a single time. Sequenced sample: T cells isolated from PBMCs. The receptor set was obtained from a human donor in good health.

J is TRBJ2-4 and V is TRBV5-1; TRBD2 might be the D (7 bases). The CDR3 covers 14 residues. The V end lost 4 bases, the J end lost 5 bases, and 13 bases lay between the germline ends. CDR1 SGHRS and CDR2 YFSETQ come from the germline V gene. CDR3 sequence reads: CASSVEGGQNIQYF. The CDR3 DNA is TGCGCCAGCAGCGTTGAGGGGGGGCAAAACATTCAGTACTTC.

This rearrangement joins TRBV19 to TRBJ1-5; D unclear. Germline V gene data show CDR1 as LNHDA and CDR2 as SQIVND (reference sequence). The CDR3 is 15 residues long. Trimming cost V 1 base and J 0 bases, with 7 bases left between them. The CDR3 loop reads CASSIVGDSNQPQHF. As DNA, the CDR3 is TGTGCCAGTAGTATAGTCGGGGATAGCAATCAGCCCCAGCATTTT.

The chain joins TRBV6-6 to TRBJ2-2, with a tentative D call TRBD1 (6 bases). From germline, CDR1 is MNHNY and CDR2 SVGAGI (reference sequence). The CDR3 is 14 residues long. V shed 5 bases and J shed 7 bases, with 14 bases lying between them. This chain's CDR3 is CASSPSGVIGELFF. The CDR3 coding sequence is TGTGCCAGCAGTCCCTCAGGGGTTATCGGGGAGCTGTTTTTT.

The chain combines TRBV6-4 with TRBJ2-2, with D perhaps TRBD1 (5 bases). CDR1 is MRHNA and CDR2 is SNTAGT in the germline V gene. The V gene lost 3 bases and the J gene lost 3 bases, with 5 bases spanning the gap. CDR3 length: 13 amino acids. Here the CDR3 DNA reads TGTGCCAGCAGTGAAGGGGACACCGGGGAGCTGTTTTTT. This encodes CASSEGDTGELFF.

V gene TRBV7-9 combines with J gene TRBJ1-5; D not resolved. Per the germline V gene, CDR1 is SEHNR and CDR2 is FQNEAQ (reference sequence). V dropped 5 bases and J dropped 2 bases, with 10 bases sitting between them. CDR3 length equals 14 residues. CDR3 DNA: TGTGCCAGCAGCCGAGTCGGGGGCAATCAGCCCCAGCATTTT. Amino acid sequence: CASSRVGGNQPQHF.

V gene TRBV7-9 combines with J gene TRBJ2-1; D ambiguous. CDR3 size: 12 residues. The germline V gene encodes CDR1 SEHNR and CDR2 FQNEAQ (reference sequence). V gave up 2 bases and J gave up 6 bases, with 5 bases separating them. The CDR3, as DNA: TGTGCCAGCAGCTTATGGCCCAATGAGCAGTTCTTC. Protein sequence: CASSLWPNEQFF.

V is TRBV11-2 and J is TRBJ2-5, with D uncertain. The CDR3 is 12 amino acids. From germline, CDR1 is SGHAT and CDR2 FQNNGV. Between the trimmed V and J ends, which lost 2 bases and 5 bases, there was a span of 6 bases. As DNA, the CDR3 is TGTGCCAGCAGCTTATTTATCGAGACCCAGTACTTC. Encoded protein: CASSLFIETQYF.

The CDR3, as DNA: TGTGCCAGCAGTTACCGTCCTAGCGGGAGCTACGAGCAGTACTTC. Translation gives CASSYRPSGSYEQYF. The V gene is TRBV6-5, the J gene TRBJ2-7; 10 bases line up with TRBD2. Germline-derived CDR1 and CDR2 are MNHEY and SVGAGI. With V trimmed by 2 bases and J by 3 bases, 4 bases remained unmatched. This CDR3 has 15 residues.

This sequence joins TRBV5-4 and TRBJ2-7; weak D call: TRBD1 (5 bases). Germline V gene sequence: CDR1 SGHNT, CDR2 YYREEE (reference sequence). V was cut by 4 bases and J by 2 bases, with 10 bases left in between. The CDR3 runs to 13 residues. This chain's CDR3 is CASSPDSTYEQYF. The CDR3 DNA reads as TGTGCCAGCAGCCCAGACAGCACCTACGAGCAGTACTTC.

V is TRBV6-6 and J is TRBJ2-2; 10 bases match TRBD1. Germline CDR1 reads MNHNY; CDR2 reads SVGAGI (reference sequence). The CDR3 extends over 14 amino acids. Germline trimming cut 10 bases from V and 4 bases from J; bases unmatched to any gene: 6. The CDR3 spells CATLGQGVTGELFF. CDR3 bases: TGTGCCACCCTAGGACAGGGGGTCACCGGGGAGCTGTTTTTT.

The chain joins TRBV9 to TRBJ1-1, with 9 bases lining up with TRBD1. The trim removed 7 bases at V and 0 bases at J, leaving 7 bases unmatched. This CDR3 has 15 residues. Germline CDR1 SGDLS, CDR2 YYNGEE. CDR3 sequence: CASGRGTGMNTEAFF. CDR3 bases: TGTGCCAGCGGGCGAGGGACAGGGATGAACACTGAAGCTTTCTTT.

This chain connects TRBV6-1 to TRBJ2-5, with 7 bases fitting TRBD2. The CDR3 spans 15 residues. Germline loops: CDR1 MNHNS, CDR2 SASEGT. After removal of 2 bases from V and 5 bases from J, the junction contained 8 bases not matched to a gene. In DNA, the CDR3 is TGTGCCAGCAGTGAACGAGGCGGGAGTTTTGAGACCCAGTACTTC. Its protein is CASSERGGSFETQYF.

The chain employs TRBV4-1 and TRBJ1-1; 8 bases align to TRBD1. The V gene's germline CDR1 is MGHRA and CDR2 YSYEKL. The CDR3 contains 14 residues. The V and J ends lost 2 bases and 5 bases, in that order; junction bases with no gene match: 4. The CDR3 spells CASSQRQGFTEAFF. Here the CDR3 DNA reads TGCGCCAGCAGCCAAAGACAGGGGTTTACTGAAGCTTTCTTT.

The CDR3: CASSEFPSTYEQYF. Here the CDR3 DNA reads TGTGCCAGCAGTGAGTTTCCTTCTACCTACGAGCAGTACTTC. The V gene is TRBV6-4, the J gene TRBJ2-7; D gene ambiguous. The CDR3 length is 14 residues. V gave up 3 bases and J gave up 2 bases, with 11 bases separating them. Germline V CDR1 and CDR2: MRHNA, SNTAGT.

The CDR3 loop is CASSPRRLAGTGELFF. The CDR3 DNA sequence: TGCGCCAGCAGCCCGAGAAGGCTAGCGGGGACCGGGGAGCTGTTTTTT. V and J are TRBV4-1 and TRBJ2-2; TRBD2 agrees at 9 bases. V was pared by 4 bases and J by 5 bases, with 8 bases of the junction left unmatched. Germline V CDR1 and CDR2: MGHRA, YSYEKL. The CDR3 covers 16 residues.

The chain links TRBV11-2 to TRBJ2-5, with 8 bases matching TRBD1. The CDR3 totals 13 residues. J gave up 13 bases and V 1 base, and 8 bases lay outside the gene matches. Germline CDR1 SGHAT, CDR2 FQNNGV. CDR3 DNA: TGTGCCAGCAGCTTAGGGGCAGGGGGCATAGCGTACTTC. It encodes CASSLGAGGIAYF.

The chain recombines TRBV7-9 with TRBJ1-3; 7 bases agree with TRBD1. This CDR3 is 14 amino acids long. Germline lookup yields CDR1 SEHNR and CDR2 FQNEAQ (reference sequence). V dropped 6 bases and J dropped 0; count of bases not matched to a gene: 2. The CDR3 sequence is CASRAGGSGNTIYF. CDR3 DNA: TGTGCCAGCAGGGCAGGGGGCTCTGGAAACACCATATATTTT.

The gene calls are TRBV4-1 and TRBJ1-5; D might be TRBD1 (5 bases). CDR1 and CDR2 from the germline V gene are MGHRA and YSYEKL. V was shortened by 2 bases and J by 6 bases, with 11 bases between the two germline ends. CDR3 length equals 14 residues. The CDR3 loop is CASSQLGHGQPQHF. CDR3 DNA: TGCGCCAGCAGCCAATTGGGGCACGGTCAGCCCCAGCATTTT.

In this sample, this clone turned up once. V gene TRBV27 combines with J gene TRBJ2-4; 8 bases are shared with TRBD2. The CDR3 loop spans 16 amino acids. CDR1 and CDR2 (germline): MNHEY, SMNVEV (reference sequence). V gave up 6 bases and J gave up 3 bases; unmatched junction bases: 10. CDR3 coding DNA: TGTGCCAGCAGAAACACGGGAGGGTGGGACAAAAACATTCAGTACTTC. The encoded protein is CASRNTGGWDKNIQYF.

The chain employs TRBV28 and TRBJ2-7, with D tentatively TRBD2 (7 bases). This CDR3 is built from 14 residues. V lost 8 bases to trimming and J lost 4 bases, with 18 bases between them. Germline V gene data show CDR1 as MDHEN and CDR2 as SYDVKM. In DNA, the CDR3 is TGTGCCAGCGATGGTGGGGGGGCCAGGTACGAGCAGTACTTC. Its protein product is CASDGGGARYEQYF.

The V call is TRBV11-3, the J call TRBJ2-7; 8 nucleotides match TRBD2. CDR3 length: 19 residues. Germline values: CDR1 SGHNT, CDR2 YENEEA. The trim removed 0 bases at V and 0 bases at J, leaving 13 bases unmatched. CDR3 in DNA: TGTGCCAGCAGCTTAGAAGGGTTCGGGCGGGGGGTAAACTCCTACGAGCAGTACTTC. It is translated as CASSLEGFGRGVNSYEQYF.

V usage is TRBV10-2 and J usage is TRBJ2-7; 7 bases match TRBD2. This CDR3 spans 15 amino acids. From germline, CDR1 is WSHSY and CDR2 SAAADI. V shed 8 bases and J 3 bases; nucleotides not matched to a gene: 13. CDR3 protein: CASGSGGGRYYEQYF. For the CDR3, the DNA is TGCGCCAGCGGCTCGGGAGGCGGGAGATACTACGAGCAGTACTTC.

The chain employs TRBV5-4 and TRBJ2-2, with D possibly being TRBD2 (6 bases). Germline V CDR1 and CDR2: SGHNT, YYREEE (reference sequence). The CDR3 is 12 residues long. Trimming left V 6 bases short and J 6 bases short, with 9 bases between. DNA of the CDR3: TGTGCCAGCACCGGGACTTCCGGGGAGCTGTTTTTT. Translation gives CASTGTSGELFF.

This sequence joins TRBV30 and TRBJ2-7; 10 bases align to TRBD1. Germline CDR1 GTSNPN, CDR2 SVGIG (reference sequence). Germline trimming cut 5 bases from V and 2 bases from J; bases unmatched to any gene: 9. CDR3 size: 15 residues. As DNA, the CDR3 is TGTGCCTGGTCCGAAACGGGACAGGGGCCCTACGAGCAGTACTTC. This translates into CAWSETGQGPYEQYF.

The V call is TRBV18, the J call TRBJ2-3, with 8 bases identical to TRBD1. The CDR3 spans 16 residues. Germline CDR1 KGHSH, CDR2 LQKENI. J gave up 1 base and V 0 bases, and 3 bases lay outside the gene matches. CDR3 in DNA: TGTGCCAGCTCACCACCAGTGGGACAGGGCACAGATACGCAGTATTTT. Protein sequence: CASSPPVGQGTDTQYF. The full variable domain, completed using reference TRBV18 and TRBJ2-3, is NAGVMQNPRHLVRRRGQEARLRCSPMKGHSHVYWYRQLPEEGLKFMVYLQKENIIDESGMPKERFSAEFPKEGPSILRIQQVVRGDSAAYFCASSPPVGQGTDTQYFGPGTRLTVL.

V gene TRBV18 combines with J gene TRBJ1-5; D might be TRBD1 (5 bases). Germline V gene data show CDR1 as KGHSH and CDR2 as LQKENI. The CDR3 has 16 residues. Trimming took 1 base from V and 1 from J, leaving 11 bases between them. Written as DNA, the CDR3 is TGTGCCAGCTCACCACTGGGGGGTAAAAGCAATCAGCCCCAGCATTTT. Protein: CASSPLGGKSNQPQHF.

This chain connects TRBV5-1 to TRBJ1-3; D uncertain. In germline, CDR1 is SGHRS, CDR2 YFSETQ. The V gene lost 0 bases and the J gene lost 0 bases, with 16 bases spanning the gap. CDR3 size: 18 residues. Here the CDR3 reads CASSLEAGPGGSGNTIYF. The CDR3 DNA sequence: TGCGCCAGCAGCTTGGAAGCCGGACCAGGAGGCTCTGGAAACACCATATATTTT.

This chain connects TRBV7-9 to TRBJ2-5; 10 bases fit TRBD2. CDR1 is SEHNR, CDR2 FQNEAQ, per germline (reference sequence). Losses at the gene ends were 5 bases for V and 4 bases for J; bases not matched to a gene: 19. The CDR3 contains 19 residues. Here the CDR3 reads CASSPKGGLAGVGRETQYF. CDR3 nucleotide sequence: TGTGCCAGCAGCCCTAAGGGGGGGCTAGCGGGAGTAGGTCGAGAGACCCAGTACTTC.

J is TRBJ1-6 and V is TRBV27; 12 nucleotides align to TRBD1. CDR3 length equals 16 residues. V lost 5 bases and J lost 4; bases outside the gene matches: 3. CDR1 and CDR2 (germline): MNHEY, SMNVEV (reference sequence). CDR3 DNA: TGTGCCAGCAGTGGGACAGGGGGCCTTTATAATTCACCCCTCCACTTT. Amino acid sequence: CASSGTGGLYNSPLHF.

The rearrangement links TRBV9 to TRBJ1-3; TRBD1 is a possible D gene (5 bases). V lost 4 bases to trimming and J lost 6 bases, with 14 bases between them. The CDR3 contains 14 residues. Looked up from germline, CDR1 is SGDLS and CDR2 is YYNGEE. DNA for the CDR3: TGTGCCAGCAGCCGGGGGGGATTCGAAAACACCATATATTTT. This codes for CASSRGGFENTIYF.

The chain employs TRBV11-3 and TRBJ2-7, with 7 bases aligning to TRBD2. From germline, CDR1 is SGHNT and CDR2 YENEEA. The J segment lost 3 bases and the V segment lost 2 bases, leaving 7 bases of the junction unmatched. This CDR3 region has 15 residues. The CDR3 sequence is CASSLKSSGYYEQYF. The CDR3 coding sequence is TGTGCCAGCAGCTTAAAGTCTAGCGGTTACTACGAGCAGTACTTC.

This clone appeared once. The chain is built from TRBV29-1 and TRBJ2-7; the match to TRBD1 covers 9 bases. Germline CDR1 is SQVTM and CDR2 is ANQGSEA. The CDR3 is made up of 14 amino acids. J gave up 1 base and V 4 bases, and 5 bases lay outside the gene matches. The CDR3 protein is CSVVKGQGSYEQYF. In DNA form, the CDR3 reads TGCAGCGTTGTTAAGGGACAGGGATCCTACGAGCAGTACTTC.